The 23 T cell receptor beta chains given below trace back to one sample, sequenced in a study of blood T cell repertoires in COVID-19. TCRdb's table, derived via immunoSEQ multiplex PCR, lists solely in-frame clones and lacks some. The table has about 270,000 clones, roughly nine tenths seen once. Sequenced material: PBMCs or T cells enriched from blood (not recorded which). These receptors originate from a woman between 45 and 60 years old who had recovered from COVID-19.

The gene calls are TRBV21-1 and TRBJ1-4. TRBV21-1 is a pseudogene. The CDR3 runs 19 residues. The CDR3 spells CASSPRGDVEADTNEKLFF. The CDR3 region has the DNA TGTGCCAGCAGCCCACGCGGGGACGTAGAGGCAGATACTAATGAAAAACTGTTTTTT.

The chain is built from TRBV4-1 and TRBJ2-5, with 7 bases that match TRBD2. J gave up 2 bases and V 4 bases, and 13 bases lay outside the gene matches. Germline V gene sequence: CDR1 MGHRA, CDR2 YSYEKL. This CDR3 is 17 amino acids long. In nucleotides, the CDR3 is TGCGCCAGCAGCCTCCGTTCATGGGAGGGAGGGCAAGAGACCCAGTACTTC. Residues: CASSLRSWEGGQETQYF.

The chain links TRBV30 to TRBJ1-1; 7 bases are a match to TRBD1. Trimming cost V 5 bases and J 0 bases; bases outside gene matches: 3. The CDR3 sequence is 13 residues long. The germline V gene has CDR1 GTSNPN and CDR2 SVGIG (reference sequence). The CDR3 nucleotides are TGTGCCTGGGGGGACAGAATGAACACTGAAGCTTTCTTT. Its translation: CAWGDRMNTEAFF.

The V gene is TRBV30, the J gene TRBJ2-7, with 11 nucleotides matching TRBD1. In germline, CDR1 is GTSNPN, CDR2 SVGIG (reference sequence). The CDR3 extends over 18 amino acids. After removal of 2 bases from V and 0 bases from J, the junction contained 12 bases not matched to a gene. CDR3 sequence: CAWSSDRGRPGYSYEQYF. The CDR3 coding sequence is TGTGCCTGGAGTTCGGACAGGGGGCGGCCGGGTTACTCCTACGAGCAGTACTTC.

The chain uses TRBV5-4 and TRBJ2-5; tentatively, D is TRBD2 (6 bases). V gave up 4 bases and J gave up 2 bases, with 15 bases separating them. The CDR3 runs to 15 residues. Germline V gives CDR1 SGHNT, CDR2 YYREEE (reference sequence). As DNA, the CDR3 is TGTGCCAGCAGCGCCCCGCCGGGGGAGCAAGAGACCCAGTACTTC. This encodes CASSAPPGEQETQYF.

The chain employs TRBV19 and TRBJ2-5; the match to TRBD1 covers 9 bases. The ends lost 6 bases at V and 3 bases at J; junction bases unmatched: 8. Germline assignment: CDR1 LNHDA and CDR2 SQIVND (reference sequence). The CDR3 loop spans 15 amino acids. CDR3 DNA: TGTGCCAGTAGGGTACAGGGGGCACTGGAAGAGACCCAGTACTTC. Protein sequence: CASRVQGALEETQYF.

The J gene is TRBJ1-2, the V gene TRBV28; the D gene is possibly TRBD1 (5 bases). The CDR3 sequence is 12 residues long. Deletions cut 10 bases from V and 8 bases from J, with 17 bases between. In germline, CDR1 is MDHEN, CDR2 SYDVKM. In DNA, the CDR3 is TGTGCCACCTTGGGGCAGGCTGGAGGCTACACCTTC. It yields the protein CATLGQAGGYTF.

The V call is TRBV29-1, the J call TRBJ1-1; unclear D gene. The CDR3 is 11 residues long. CDR1 is SQVTM and CDR2 is ANQGSEA in the germline V gene. With 7 bases removed from V and 3 bases from J, the gap between germline ends came to 9 bases. DNA of the CDR3: TGCAGCGCCCGTGAGGACACTGAAGCTTTCTTT. This sequence encodes CSAREDTEAFF.

The J gene is TRBJ1-1, the V gene TRBV11-1; D possibly corresponds to TRBD1 (6 bases). CDR1 and CDR2 (germline): SGHAT, FQDESV (reference sequence). V lost 6 bases and J 1 base, leaving 15 bases between the germline ends. CDR3 length equals 15 residues. The CDR3 spells CASRRPTGQNTEAFF. The CDR3 DNA is TGTGCCAGCAGAAGGCCCACGGGACAGAACACTGAAGCTTTCTTT.

This clone is a singleton in its sample. J is TRBJ1-1 and V is TRBV6-6, with unresolved D. The germline gives CDR1 MNHNY, CDR2 SVGAGI (reference sequence). Deletions cut 2 bases from V and 3 bases from J, with 13 bases between. The CDR3 spans 15 residues. This CDR3 reads CASSYTAASHTEAFF. As DNA, the CDR3 is TGTGCCAGCAGTTACACGGCAGCGAGCCACACTGAAGCTTTCTTT.

The rearrangement links TRBV6-2 or TRBV6-3 to TRBJ1-1; D remains unclear. V gave up 6 bases and J gave up 7 bases, with 9 bases separating them. Germline CDR1 MNHEY, CDR2 SVGEGT. The CDR3 covers 11 residues. The DNA of the CDR3 is TGTGCCAGCAGCCTAGAGGGTGAAGCTTTCTTT. It is translated as CASSLEGEAFF.

The CDR3 loop is CASRSGSLGTEAFF. DNA for the CDR3: TGTGCCAGCAGATCCGGGTCGTTGGGCACTGAAGCTTTCTTT. V and J are TRBV7-9 and TRBJ1-1, with no clear D. Trimming pared 6 bases from V and 4 bases from J, leaving 15 bases between. This CDR3 spans 14 amino acids. Germline-derived CDR1 and CDR2 are SEHNR and FQNEAQ (reference sequence).

V gene TRBV6-5 combines with J gene TRBJ2-7; D gene unclear. This CDR3 comprises 13 residues. With 4 bases removed from V and 3 bases from J, the gap between germline ends came to 10 bases. In germline, CDR1 is MNHEY, CDR2 SVGAGI. The CDR3 bases are TGTGCCAGCAGTTTCCGGCTAGGCTACGAGCAGTACTTC. Residues: CASSFRLGYEQYF.

The V call is TRBV14, the J call TRBJ1-1; no definite D call. V was pared by 1 base and J by 5 bases, with 5 bases between. Per germline, CDR1 SGHDN and CDR2 FVKESK. CDR3 length equals 12 residues. CDR3 DNA: TGTGCCAGCAGCCAAGGCGGAACTGAAGCTTTCTTT. Translated, it gives CASSQGGTEAFF.

This clone was counted a single time. The chain links TRBV27 to TRBJ2-5; 8 bases map to TRBD2. CDR1 MNHEY and CDR2 SMNVEV come from the germline V gene (reference sequence). V gave up 11 bases and J gave up 1 base; unmatched junction bases: 15. The length of the CDR3 is 16 residues. The CDR3 region is CASHPGTRRGQETQYF. As DNA, the CDR3 is TGTGCCTCCCACCCCGGGACTAGGAGGGGCCAAGAGACCCAGTACTTC.

The chain combines TRBV9 with TRBJ2-3; 8 bases are shared with TRBD1. The CDR3 extends over 17 amino acids. J was trimmed by 2 bases and V by 4 bases; bases with no gene match: 12. Germline CDR1 reads SGDLS; CDR2 reads YYNGEE. Here the CDR3 reads CASSPSGTGGATDTQYF. For the CDR3, the DNA is TGTGCCAGCAGCCCTTCCGGCACAGGGGGTGCCACAGATACGCAGTATTTT.

The rearrangement links TRBV7-2 to TRBJ1-2; D perhaps matches TRBD1 (6 bases). Trimming cost V 4 bases and J 8 bases, with 17 bases left between them. The CDR3 is 14 residues long. Germline lookup yields CDR1 SGHTA and CDR2 FQGNSA. The DNA of the CDR3 is TGTGCCAGCAGCTCCCAAGGGGGGGCCTGGGGCTACACCTTC. It specifies CASSSQGGAWGYTF.

The chain employs TRBV5-6 and TRBJ1-1, with D possibly being TRBD1 (5 bases). The germline CDR1 and CDR2 sequences are SGHDT and YYEEEE. There are 15 residues in the CDR3. V was shortened by 0 bases and J by 3 bases, with 12 bases between the two germline ends. The CDR3 DNA reads TGTGCCAGCAGCTTGGTAGGCGGGGCTCACACTGAAGCTTTCTTT. Translated: CASSLVGGAHTEAFF.

The chain uses TRBV11-2 and TRBJ1-5; D ambiguous. Trimming pared 1 base from V and 7 bases from J, leaving 8 bases between. The germline V gene encodes CDR1 SGHAT and CDR2 FQNNGV. The CDR3 covers 13 residues. CDR3 DNA: TGTGCCAGCAGCTTAGCCGGGGAACAGCCCCAGCATTTT. Its translation is CASSLAGEQPQHF.

The CDR3: CASSVGRVYSYNSPLHF. In DNA, the CDR3 is TGTGCCAGCAGCGTAGGCAGGGTGTACTCCTATAATTCACCCCTCCACTTT. The genes are TRBV5-6 and TRBJ1-6; maybe TRBD1 (5 bases). The CDR3 totals 17 residues. V lost 4 bases, J lost 0 bases, and 14 bases lay in between. The germline gives CDR1 SGHDT, CDR2 YYEEEE.

This chain joins TRBV30 and TRBJ2-3; no clear D gene. The germline gives CDR1 GTSNPN, CDR2 SVGIG (reference sequence). The length of the CDR3 is 14 residues. The V end lost 4 bases, the J end lost 2 bases, and 13 bases lay between the germline ends. The DNA for the CDR3 is TGTGCCTGGAATTTGGGCTTACTCACAGATACGCAGTATTTT. This gives the protein CAWNLGLLTDTQYF.

The chain has TRBV18 and TRBJ2-1; 9 bases are a match to TRBD2. CDR3 length: 16 amino acids. The germline V gene encodes CDR1 KGHSH and CDR2 LQKENI. The junction had 7 bases not matched to a gene; V was cut back by 5 bases and J by 2 bases. The DNA for the CDR3 is TGTGCCAGCTCAGGACCGACTAGCGGAACCTACAATGAGCAGTTCTTC. It codes for CASSGPTSGTYNEQFF.

The chain carries TRBV10-1 and TRBJ2-1; 8 nucleotides line up with TRBD1. Germline V gene lookup returns CDR1 WNHNN and CDR2 SYGVQD (reference sequence). J was trimmed by 8 bases and V by 2 bases; bases with no gene match: 11. This CDR3 spans 16 amino acids. This CDR3 reads CASSEPHSTGVYEQFF. Written as DNA, the CDR3 is TGCGCCAGCAGTGAGCCCCATTCGACAGGGGTTTATGAGCAGTTCTTC.